Listed below are T cell receptor beta chains from one sample, sequenced in a study of blood T cell repertoires in COVID-19. Using immunoSEQ multiplex PCR, the repertoire was profiled, and TCRdb retains in-frame clones only, with some absent. The table has a few hundred thousand clones, around 90% seen once. Source material: PBMCs or T cells enriched from blood (not recorded which). The receptors were sampled from a woman between 18 and 29 years old who had recovered from COVID-19. Both conserved end residues are part of each CDR3. The D gene is left open where the match is weak. Not every row has a clone size; where given, it reads once, few, many or a size class.

D gene	V gene	CDR3 length	J gene	clone size	CDR3 DNA	CDR3 protein
.	TRBV18	16	TRBJ1-5	.	TGTGCCAGCTCCCACACAGGAGTCTATAGCAATCAGCCCCAGCATTTT	CASSHTGVYSNQPQHF
.	TRBV7-3	16	TRBJ2-2	.	TGTGCCAGCAGCTCACCAAGGGGCGTAAACACCGGGGAGCTGTTTTTT	CASSSPRGVNTGELFF
TRBD2	TRBV7-9	12	TRBJ2-5	.	TGTGCCAGCAGGGCGGGAGTTGAGACCCAGTACTTC	CASRAGVETQYF
.	TRBV9	15	TRBJ2-1	once	TGTGCCAGCAGCGTAGGGAGGTCTTGGTTTGATGAGCAGTTCTTC	CASSVGRSWFDEQFF
TRBD1	TRBV6-5	13	TRBJ2-1	.	TGTGCCAGCAAAAGGACAGGGATGAATGAGCAGTTCTTC	CASKRTGMNEQFF
.	TRBV15	19	TRBJ1-4	once	TGTGCCACCAGCCGGCGATCGGGACAATCCGTGTCAACTAATGAAAAACTGTTTTTT	CATSRRSGQSVSTNEKLFF
.	TRBV6-4	14	TRBJ2-1	.	TGTGCCAGCAGTTCACAGGGGACTCTAAATGAGCAGTTCTTC	CASSSQGTLNEQFF
.	TRBV28	15	TRBJ1-1	.	TGTGCCAGCAGTGGCTGGGGCAGGGAGGGCACTGAAGCTTTCTTT	CASSGWGREGTEAFF
TRBD1	TRBV4-1	14	TRBJ2-7	once	TGCGCCAGCAGCCGGGGACAGGGGGCATACGAGCAGTACTTC	CASSRGQGAYEQYF
.	TRBV3-1/TRBV3-2	15	TRBJ2-5	.	TGTGCCAGCAGCTTACCCCCCGGCGGGGATGGGACCCAGTACTTC	CASSLPPGGDGTQYF
TRBD2	TRBV18	16	TRBJ2-5	.	TGTGCCAGCTCACCACGGGAAGTAGCGGGGGTAAAGACCCAGTACTTC	CASSPREVAGVKTQYF
TRBD2	TRBV10-3	17	TRBJ2-1	once	TGTGCCATCAGTGAGTCTCGGGCTAGCGGGGATTACAATGAGCAGTTCTTC	CAISESRASGDYNEQFF
TRBD1	TRBV4-3	15	TRBJ1-6	.	TGCGCCAGCAGGATAGGGGACAGGGGTTATTCACCCCTCCACTTT	CASRIGDRGYSPLHF
TRBD1	TRBV2	15	TRBJ1-1	.	TGTGCCAGCAGTGAAAGGGGACAGGGCGGAACTGAAGCTTTCTTT	CASSERGQGGTEAFF
TRBD1	TRBV9	15	TRBJ2-7	many	TGTGCCAGCAGCGTAGAGGGGGACAGGGTATCCGAGCAGTACTTC	CASSVEGDRVSEQYF
.	TRBV6-2/TRBV6-3	15	TRBJ2-7	.	TGTGCCAGCAGTTACTGGGGGGAAGACTCCTACGAGCAGTACTTC	CASSYWGEDSYEQYF
.	TRBV28	12	TRBJ2-5	.	TGTGCCAGCAACAACAGGTTTGAGACCCAGTACTTC	CASNNRFETQYF
.	TRBV6-4	14	TRBJ1-1	.	TGTGCCAGCAGAGGCAGGGATGCCAACACTGAAGCTTTCTTT	CASRGRDANTEAFF
.	TRBV9	17	TRBJ1-1	.	TGTGCCAGCAGCGTAATGGCAGGGGTTAATATGAACACTGAAGCTTTCTTT	CASSVMAGVNMNTEAFF
TRBD1	TRBV15	16	TRBJ1-1	.	TGTGCCACCAGCAGAGCGGGGGACAGGGTGGGGACTGAAGCTTTCTTT	CATSRAGDRVGTEAFF
TRBD1	TRBV5-6	14	TRBJ1-2	once	TGTGCCACCCGAACAGGGGGCGCCAACTATGGCTACACCTTC	CATRTGGANYGYTF
.	TRBV6-5	13	TRBJ1-1	.	TGTGCCAGCAGTTATGGTAGAAACACTGAAGCTTTCTTT	CASSYGRNTEAFF